Each of the 21 T cell receptor beta chains below was sequenced from the same sample in a study of T cell responses to AZD1222 COVID-19 vaccine. Repertoires were generated with immunoSEQ multiplex PCR, while TCRdb's copy carries only in-frame clones and drops some. Among around 140,000 clones, about 93% were seen once, and the ten largest hold about 4.1%. Here the sequenced sample was peripheral blood, taken 28 days after the second AZD1222 dose. Receptor source: an adult who received the AZD1222 COVID-19 vaccine.

DNA for the CDR3: TGCGCCAGCAGCCAAGAGCGAGAATCACCCCTCCACTTT. This encodes CASSQERESPLHF. The chain recombines TRBV4-3 with TRBJ1-6; D is unresolved. V was clipped by 0 bases and J by 10 bases, with 7 bases between them. This CDR3 is built from 13 residues. Germline V gives CDR1 LGHNA, CDR2 YSLEER.

This clone was recorded only once. The chain links TRBV9 to TRBJ2-2; D remains unclear. Germline CDR1 is SGDLS and CDR2 is YYNGEE. The ends were cut back, 1 base at V and 8 bases at J, with 9 bases in the middle. This CDR3 is built from 13 residues. The CDR3 region is CASSVIGTGELFF. CDR3 sequence (DNA): TGTGCCAGCAGCGTAATAGGTACGGGGGAGCTGTTTTTT.

V and J are TRBV5-1 and TRBJ1-1; possible D gene TRBD1, 6 bases. V shed 3 bases and J shed 4 bases, with 16 bases lying between them. Germline V CDR1 and CDR2: SGHRS, YFSETQ. The CDR3 is 15 amino acids. The CDR3 DNA follows: TGCGCCAGCAGCTCATCCCCAACAGGGACCACTGAAGCTTTCTTT. It encodes CASSSSPTGTTEAFF.

This clone occurred once. The rearrangement uses TRBV4-1 and TRBJ2-2; D remains ambiguous. The CDR3 covers 14 residues. Looked up from germline, CDR1 is MGHRA and CDR2 is YSYEKL. Trimming took 3 bases from V and 6 from J, leaving 11 bases between them. CDR3 in DNA: TGCGCCAGCAGCCACACAGTTGAGGCCGGGGAGCTGTTTTTT. This gives the protein CASSHTVEAGELFF.

This rearrangement joins TRBV5-6 to TRBJ2-5, with TRBD1 matching 11 bases. Germline trimming cut 4 bases from V and 5 bases from J; bases unmatched to any gene: 10. CDR3 length: 16 amino acids. Germline CDR1 and CDR2: SGHDT and YYEEEE. Here the CDR3 reads CASSVGQGVFGETQYF. Written as DNA, the CDR3 is TGTGCCAGCAGCGTGGGACAGGGGGTATTCGGGGAGACCCAGTACTTC.

The rearrangement joins TRBV28 to TRBJ1-4, with 7 bases aligning to TRBD1. Germline V gene data show CDR1 as MDHEN and CDR2 as SYDVKM. Losses at the gene ends were 5 bases for V and 9 bases for J; bases not matched to a gene: 9. The CDR3 is 14 amino acids. Here the CDR3 reads CASSITGDPKKLFF. Here the CDR3 DNA reads TGTGCCAGCAGTATCACAGGGGATCCTAAAAAACTGTTTTTT.

This clone appeared a single time. The DNA for the CDR3 is TGTGCCATCATGGAGCGGAGGGACAACAATGAGCAGTTCTTC. It yields the protein CAIMERRDNNEQFF. The genes are TRBV10-3 and TRBJ2-1; D could derive from TRBD1 or TRBD2 (6 bases each). The V end lost 7 bases, the J end lost 5 bases, and 15 bases lay between the germline ends. Germline V gene sequence: CDR1 ENHRY, CDR2 SYGVKD. CDR3 length equals 14 residues.

This chain connects TRBV6-5 to TRBJ2-3; D is uncertain. Germline lookup yields CDR1 MNHEY and CDR2 SVGAGI. This CDR3 contains 13 residues. V was trimmed by 6 bases and J by 0 bases, leaving 7 bases between them. CDR3 DNA: TGTGCCAGCAGGGGTCCTAGCACAGATACGCAGTATTTT. Amino acid sequence: CASRGPSTDTQYF.

The rearrangement links TRBV5-1 to TRBJ2-5; weak D call: TRBD1 (6 bases). Looked up from germline, CDR1 is SGHRS and CDR2 is YFSETQ. Trimming took off 3 bases at V and 3 bases at J, with 12 bases between the two ends. The CDR3 is 14 amino acids. The CDR3 DNA reads TGCGCCAGCAGCTCAGGACAGACCAAAGAGACCCAGTACTTC. This gives the protein CASSSGQTKETQYF.

The rearrangement uses TRBV5-4 and TRBJ1-3; D is unresolved. Deletions cut 0 bases from V and 4 bases from J, with 2 bases between. Germline V lookup: CDR1 SGHNT, CDR2 YYREEE (reference sequence). This CDR3 spans 12 amino acids. The CDR3 DNA sequence: TGTGCCAGCAGCTTGGGAGGAAACACCATATATTTT. Encoded protein: CASSLGGNTIYF.

The CDR3 DNA follows: TGTGCCAGCAGCAGACTAGTCGCGAACACCGGGGAGCTGTTTTTT. It yields the protein CASSRLVANTGELFF. V usage is TRBV6-5 and J usage is TRBJ2-2; D is perhaps TRBD2 (6 bases). The CDR3 consists of 15 residues. Germline loops: CDR1 MNHEY, CDR2 SVGAGI. Trimming took 6 bases from V and 0 from J, leaving 11 bases between them.

The chain couples TRBV5-4 to TRBJ2-7; TRBD2 aligns across 9 bases. In germline, CDR1 is SGHNT, CDR2 YYREEE (reference sequence). V lost 4 bases, J lost 3 bases, and 11 bases stayed unmatched. The CDR3 spans 16 residues. In DNA, the CDR3 is TGTGCCAGCAGCCCCGATCGACTAGCGGCAATCTACGAGCAGTACTTC. It encodes CASSPDRLAAIYEQYF.

The chain joins TRBV6-5 to TRBJ2-7, with D perhaps matching TRBD1 (6 bases). This CDR3 is built from 14 residues. V was clipped by 2 bases and J by 5 bases, with 13 bases between them. CDR1 and CDR2 (germline): MNHEY, SVGAGI. CDR3 sequence (DNA): TGTGCCAGCAGTTACGGGACAATGATAAACGAGCAGTACTTC. It specifies CASSYGTMINEQYF.

In its sample, this clone was seen once. V is TRBV28 and J is TRBJ1-3; D perhaps matches TRBD1 (5 bases). Germline CDR1 MDHEN, CDR2 SYDVKM. V was cut by 8 bases and J by 4 bases, with 15 bases left in between. The CDR3 runs 14 residues. This CDR3 is CASGVGLRGNTIYF. DNA for the CDR3: TGTGCCAGCGGAGTGGGGCTGAGAGGAAACACCATATATTTT. The full variable domain, with the rest looked up from reference TRBV28 and TRBJ1-3, is DVKVTQSSRYLVKRTGEKVFLECVQDMDHENMFWYRQDPGLGLRLIYFSYDVKMKEKGDIPEGYSVSREKKERFSLILESASTNQTSMYLCASGVGLRGNTIYFGEGSWLTVV.

This clone was detected a few times. The chain is built from TRBV5-1 and TRBJ1-2; D is possibly TRBD1 (6 bases). The germline V and J ends were trimmed by 5 bases and 5 bases, with 10 bases remaining between them. This CDR3 is 12 amino acids long. The germline gives CDR1 SGHRS, CDR2 YFSETQ. The DNA for the CDR3 is TGCGCCAGCAGGGCGACAGGATATGGCTACACCTTC. It yields the protein CASRATGYGYTF.

The CDR3 is CASSLGRGTSGRSTDTQYF. CDR3 DNA sequence: TGTGCCAGCAGCTTAGGGAGGGGGACTAGCGGGAGGAGCACAGATACGCAGTATTTT. The rearrangement links TRBV7-2 to TRBJ2-3; 15 bases match TRBD2. The V and J ends lost 1 base and 0 bases, in that order; junction bases with no gene match: 5. The CDR3 is made up of 19 amino acids. Germline V CDR1 and CDR2: SGHTA, FQGNSA. The variable domain in full, completed from reference TRBV7-2 and TRBJ2-3, reads GAGVSQSPSNKVTEKGKDVELRCDPISGHTALYWYRQSLGQGLEFLIYFQGNSAPDKSGLPSDRFSAERTGGSVSTLTIQRTQQEDSAVYLCASSLGRGTSGRSTDTQYFGPGTRLTVL.

This chain links TRBV7-2 with TRBJ2-7; D remains ambiguous. V shed 1 base and J shed 4 bases, with 2 bases lying between them. The CDR3 contains 11 residues. Germline V gene data show CDR1 as SGHTA and CDR2 as FQGNSA. CDR3 nucleotides: TGTGCCAGCAGCTTAGTATACGAGCAGTACTTC. Translating gives CASSLVYEQYF. Complete variable domain (other parts from reference TRBV7-2 and TRBJ2-7): GAGVSQSPSNKVTEKGKDVELRCDPISGHTALYWYRQSLGQGLEFLIYFQGNSAPDKSGLPSDRFSAERTGGSVSTLTIQRTQQEDSAVYLCASSLVYEQYFGPGTRLTVT.

The genes are TRBV4-1 and TRBJ2-7; no clear D gene. Germline lookup yields CDR1 MGHRA and CDR2 YSYEKL. V gave up 0 bases and J gave up 6 bases, with 12 bases separating them. The CDR3 consists of 14 residues. The CDR3 is CASSQDQSPSEQYF. CDR3 nucleotides: TGCGCCAGCAGCCAAGATCAATCCCCGTCCGAGCAGTACTTC.

The chain links TRBV7-9 to TRBJ1-4; 9 bases align to TRBD1. CDR1 and CDR2 from the germline V gene are SEHNR and FQNEAQ (reference sequence). The CDR3 has 17 residues. V lost 4 bases, J lost 2 bases, and 8 bases stayed unmatched. The CDR3 protein is CASSSHRGRTTNEKLFF. The CDR3 region has the DNA TGTGCCAGCAGCTCCCACAGGGGGCGAACGACTAATGAAAAACTGTTTTTT.

The table lists this clone with a count of one. The CDR3 region has the DNA TGTGCCAGCAGCTACCTGGGGAATGAGCAGTTCTTC. Translated: CASSYLGNEQFF. The chain employs TRBV27 and TRBJ2-1; D uncertain. The germline gives CDR1 MNHEY, CDR2 SMNVEV (reference sequence). This CDR3 spans 12 amino acids. The V end was cut by 6 bases, the J end by 7 bases, with 10 bases between.

V is TRBV5-1 and J is TRBJ2-1; D may be TRBD1 or TRBD2 (5 bases each). Germline values: CDR1 SGHRS, CDR2 YFSETQ. V gave up 1 base and J gave up 0 bases, with 11 bases separating them. There are 16 residues in the CDR3. DNA for the CDR3: TGCGCCAGCAGCTTGTCTGGGGGAAGCTCCTACAATGAGCAGTTCTTC. Protein: CASSLSGGSSYNEQFF.